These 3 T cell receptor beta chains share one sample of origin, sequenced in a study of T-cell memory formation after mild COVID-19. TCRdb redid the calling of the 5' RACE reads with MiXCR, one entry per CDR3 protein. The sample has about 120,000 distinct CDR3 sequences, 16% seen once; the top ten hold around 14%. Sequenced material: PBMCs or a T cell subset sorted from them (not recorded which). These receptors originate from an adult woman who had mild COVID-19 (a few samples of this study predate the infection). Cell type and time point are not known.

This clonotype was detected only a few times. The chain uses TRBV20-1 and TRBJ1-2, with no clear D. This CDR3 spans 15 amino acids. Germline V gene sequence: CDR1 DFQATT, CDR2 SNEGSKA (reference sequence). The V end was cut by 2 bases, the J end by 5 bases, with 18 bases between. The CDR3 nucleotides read TGCAGTGCTAGATCTAACCTCAGGACGTTTTATGGCTACACCTTC. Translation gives CSARSNLRTFYGYTF.

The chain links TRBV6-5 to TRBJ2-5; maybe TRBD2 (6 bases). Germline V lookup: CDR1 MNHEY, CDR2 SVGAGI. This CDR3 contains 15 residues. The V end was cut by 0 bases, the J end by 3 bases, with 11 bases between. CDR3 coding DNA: TGTGCCAGCAGTTACTCTAGCGGTCCTAAAGAGACCCAGTACTTC. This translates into CASSYSSGPKETQYF.

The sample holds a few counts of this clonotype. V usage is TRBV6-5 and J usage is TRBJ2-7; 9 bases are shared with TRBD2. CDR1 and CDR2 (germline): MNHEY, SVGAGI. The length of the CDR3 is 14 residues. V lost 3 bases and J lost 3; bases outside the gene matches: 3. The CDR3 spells CASSYKLAGYEQYF. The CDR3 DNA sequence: TGTGCCAGCAGTTATAAACTAGCGGGCTACGAGCAGTACTTC.